This TCR beta chain was recovered during a study of blood T cell repertoires in COVID-19. Study overall: Italy, Spain and the United States were the sources of the convalescent and acute COVID-19 samples.

Clones were sequenced by immunoSEQ multiplex PCR, and TCRdb holds only the in-frame ones, with some missing. The data hold over 110,000 clones, with over 80% observed a single time. V lost 5 bases and J lost 5, with 12 bases in between. The CDR3 contains 13 residues. CDR1 is SGHVS and CDR2 is FNYEAQ in the germline V gene. What was sequenced was peripheral blood. The V call is TRBV7-6, the J call TRBJ2-5, with D possibly TRBD1 on 5 matching bases. This clonotype was obtained from a woman between 45 and 65 years old with acute or convalescent COVID-19. CDR3 amino acids: CASSPRQPETQYF. The CDR3 DNA follows: TGTGCCAGCAGCCCCCGACAGCCCGAGACCCAGTACTTC.